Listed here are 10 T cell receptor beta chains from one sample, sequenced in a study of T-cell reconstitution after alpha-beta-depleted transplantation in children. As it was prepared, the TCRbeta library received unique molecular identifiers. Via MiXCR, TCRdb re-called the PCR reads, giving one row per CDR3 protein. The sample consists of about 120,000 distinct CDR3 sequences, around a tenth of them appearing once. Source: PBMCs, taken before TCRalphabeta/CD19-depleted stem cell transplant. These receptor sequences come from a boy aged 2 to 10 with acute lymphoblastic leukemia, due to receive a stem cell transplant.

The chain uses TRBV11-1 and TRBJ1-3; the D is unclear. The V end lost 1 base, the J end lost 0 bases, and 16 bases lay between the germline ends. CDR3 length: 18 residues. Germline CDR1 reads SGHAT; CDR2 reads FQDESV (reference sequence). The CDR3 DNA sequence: TGTGCCAGCAGCTTAGGGGTCTCTCCCGGGGACTCTGGAAACACCATATATTTT. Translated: CASSLGVSPGDSGNTIYF. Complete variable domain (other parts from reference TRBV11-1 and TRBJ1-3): EAEVAQSPRYKITEKSQAVAFWCDPISGHATLYWYRQILGQGPELLVQFQDESVVDDSQLPKDRFSAERLKGVDSTLKIQPAELGDSAMYLCASSLGVSPGDSGNTIYFGEGSWLTVV.

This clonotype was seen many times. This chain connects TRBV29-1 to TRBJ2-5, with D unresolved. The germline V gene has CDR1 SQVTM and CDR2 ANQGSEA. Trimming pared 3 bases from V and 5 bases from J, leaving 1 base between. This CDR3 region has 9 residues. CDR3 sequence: CSVDETQYF. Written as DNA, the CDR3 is TGCAGCGTTGACGAGACCCAGTACTTC.

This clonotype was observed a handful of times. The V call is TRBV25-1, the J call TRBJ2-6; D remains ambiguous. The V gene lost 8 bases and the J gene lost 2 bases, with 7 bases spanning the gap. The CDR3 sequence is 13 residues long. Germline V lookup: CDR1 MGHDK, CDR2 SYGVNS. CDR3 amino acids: CASSTTGANVLTF. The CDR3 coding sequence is TGTGCCAGCTCGACCACTGGGGCCAACGTCCTGACTTTC.

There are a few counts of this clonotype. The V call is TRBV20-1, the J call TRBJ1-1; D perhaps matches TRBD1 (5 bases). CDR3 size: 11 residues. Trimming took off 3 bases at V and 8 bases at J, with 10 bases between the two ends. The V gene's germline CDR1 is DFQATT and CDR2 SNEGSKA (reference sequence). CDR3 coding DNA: TGCAGTGCTAGCAGGACATTGGAAGCTTTCTTT. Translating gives CSASRTLEAFF.

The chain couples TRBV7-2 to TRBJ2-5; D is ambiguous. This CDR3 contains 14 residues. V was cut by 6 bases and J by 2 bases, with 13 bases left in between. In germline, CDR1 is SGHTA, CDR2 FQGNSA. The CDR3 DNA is TGTGCCAGCAGTCCCTGGACGGAACAAGAGACCCAGTACTTC. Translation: CASSPWTEQETQYF.

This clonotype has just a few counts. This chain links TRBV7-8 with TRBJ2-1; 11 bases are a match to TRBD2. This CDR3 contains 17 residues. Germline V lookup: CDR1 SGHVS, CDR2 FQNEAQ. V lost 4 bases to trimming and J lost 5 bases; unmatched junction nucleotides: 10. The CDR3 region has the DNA TGTGCCAGCAGCTCAGCCCTCCTGGGACTAGCGGACAATGAGCAGTTCTTC. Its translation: CASSSALLGLADNEQFF.

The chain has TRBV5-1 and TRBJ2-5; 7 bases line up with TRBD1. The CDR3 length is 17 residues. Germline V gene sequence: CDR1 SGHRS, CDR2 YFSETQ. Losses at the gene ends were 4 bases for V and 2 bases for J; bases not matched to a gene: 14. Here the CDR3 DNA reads TGCGCCAGCAGCCCGGGATTTTTACAGGGGCCGCAAGAGACCCAGTACTTC. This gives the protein CASSPGFLQGPQETQYF.

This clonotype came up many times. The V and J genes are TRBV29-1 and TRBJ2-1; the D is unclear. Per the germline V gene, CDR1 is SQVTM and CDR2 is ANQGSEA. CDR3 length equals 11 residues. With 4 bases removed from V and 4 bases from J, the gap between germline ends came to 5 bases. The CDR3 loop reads CSVALYNEQFF. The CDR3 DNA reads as TGCAGCGTTGCCCTATACAATGAGCAGTTCTTC.

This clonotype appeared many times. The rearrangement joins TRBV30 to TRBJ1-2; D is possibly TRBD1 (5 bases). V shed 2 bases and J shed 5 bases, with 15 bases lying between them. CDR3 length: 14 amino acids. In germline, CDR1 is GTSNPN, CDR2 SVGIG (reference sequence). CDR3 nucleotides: TGTGCCTGGAGTCGACCCGGGACGGTGTATGGCTACACCTTC. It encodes CAWSRPGTVYGYTF.

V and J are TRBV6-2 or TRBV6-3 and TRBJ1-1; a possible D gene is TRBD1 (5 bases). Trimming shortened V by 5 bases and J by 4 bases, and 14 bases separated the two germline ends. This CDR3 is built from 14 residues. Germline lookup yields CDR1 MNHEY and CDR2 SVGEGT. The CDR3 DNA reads TGTGCCAGCAGTCAACGATCAGGGCGCACTGAAGCTTTCTTT. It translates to CASSQRSGRTEAFF.